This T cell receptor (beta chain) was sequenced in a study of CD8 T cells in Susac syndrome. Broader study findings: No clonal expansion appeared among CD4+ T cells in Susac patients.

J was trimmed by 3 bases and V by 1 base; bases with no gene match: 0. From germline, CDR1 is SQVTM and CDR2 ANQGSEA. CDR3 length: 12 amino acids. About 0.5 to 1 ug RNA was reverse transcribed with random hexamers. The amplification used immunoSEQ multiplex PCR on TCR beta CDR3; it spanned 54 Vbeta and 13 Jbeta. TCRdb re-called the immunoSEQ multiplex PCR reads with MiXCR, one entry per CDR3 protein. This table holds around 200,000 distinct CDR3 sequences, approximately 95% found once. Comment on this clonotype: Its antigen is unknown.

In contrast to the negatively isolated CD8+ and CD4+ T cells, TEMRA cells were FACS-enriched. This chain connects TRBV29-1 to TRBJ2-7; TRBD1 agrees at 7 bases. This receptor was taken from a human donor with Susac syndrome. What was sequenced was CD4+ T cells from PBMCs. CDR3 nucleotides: TGCAGCGTTGAAGGACAGGGCTACGAGCAGTACTTC. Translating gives CSVEGQGYEQYF.